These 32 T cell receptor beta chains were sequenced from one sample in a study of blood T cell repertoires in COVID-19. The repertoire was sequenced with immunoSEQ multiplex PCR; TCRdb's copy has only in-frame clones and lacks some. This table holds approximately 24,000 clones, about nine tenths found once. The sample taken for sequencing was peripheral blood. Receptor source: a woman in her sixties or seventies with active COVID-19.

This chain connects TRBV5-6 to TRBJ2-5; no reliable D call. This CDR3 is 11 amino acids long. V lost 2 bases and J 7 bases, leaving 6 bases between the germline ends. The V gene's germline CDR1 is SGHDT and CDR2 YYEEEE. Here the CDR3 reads CASSFLATQYF. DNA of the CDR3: TGTGCCAGCAGCTTTTTGGCGACCCAGTACTTC.

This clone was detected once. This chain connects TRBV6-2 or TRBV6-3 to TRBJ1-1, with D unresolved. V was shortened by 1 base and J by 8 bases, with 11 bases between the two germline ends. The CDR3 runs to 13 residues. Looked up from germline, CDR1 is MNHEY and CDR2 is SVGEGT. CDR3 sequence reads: CASSYYKTGEAFF. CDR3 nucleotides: TGTGCCAGCAGTTACTACAAAACCGGGGAAGCTTTCTTT.

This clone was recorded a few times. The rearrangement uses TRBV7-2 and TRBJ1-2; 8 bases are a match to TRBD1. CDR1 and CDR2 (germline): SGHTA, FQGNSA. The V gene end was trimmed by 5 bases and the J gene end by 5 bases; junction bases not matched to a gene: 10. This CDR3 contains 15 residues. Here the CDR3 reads CASSPTGDSGYGYTF. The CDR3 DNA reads TGTGCCAGCAGCCCGACAGGGGATAGCGGTTATGGCTACACCTTC. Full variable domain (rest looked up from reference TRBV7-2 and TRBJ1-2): GAGVSQSPSNKVTEKGKDVELRCDPISGHTALYWYRQSLGQGLEFLIYFQGNSAPDKSGLPSDRFSAERTGGSVSTLTIQRTQQEDSAVYLCASSPTGDSGYGYTFGSGTRLTVV.

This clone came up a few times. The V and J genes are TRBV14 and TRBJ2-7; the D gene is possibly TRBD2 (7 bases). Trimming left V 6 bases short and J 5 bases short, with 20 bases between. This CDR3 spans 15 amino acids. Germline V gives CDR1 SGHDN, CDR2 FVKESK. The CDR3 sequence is CASSPMRGGVDEQYF. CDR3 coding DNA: TGTGCCAGCAGTCCTATGAGGGGGGGAGTAGACGAGCAGTACTTC.

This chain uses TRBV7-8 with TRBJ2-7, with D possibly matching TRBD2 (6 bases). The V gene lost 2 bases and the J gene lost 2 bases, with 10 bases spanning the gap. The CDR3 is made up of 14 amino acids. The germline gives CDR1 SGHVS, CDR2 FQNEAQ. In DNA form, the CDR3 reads TGTGCCAGCAGCTTAACGGGGAGGCCCTACGAGCAGTACTTC. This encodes CASSLTGRPYEQYF.

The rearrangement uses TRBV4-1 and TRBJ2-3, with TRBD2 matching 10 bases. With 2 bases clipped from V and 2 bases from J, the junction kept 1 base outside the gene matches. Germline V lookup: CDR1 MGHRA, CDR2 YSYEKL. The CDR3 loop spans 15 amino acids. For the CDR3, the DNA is TGCGCCAGCAGCCAACTAGCGGGGGTCACAGATACGCAGTATTTT. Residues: CASSQLAGVTDTQYF.

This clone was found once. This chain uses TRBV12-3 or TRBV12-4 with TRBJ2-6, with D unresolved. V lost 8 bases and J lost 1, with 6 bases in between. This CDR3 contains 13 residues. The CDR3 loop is CASCASGANVLTF. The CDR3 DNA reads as TGTGCCAGCTGCGCATCTGGGGCCAACGTCCTGACTTTC.

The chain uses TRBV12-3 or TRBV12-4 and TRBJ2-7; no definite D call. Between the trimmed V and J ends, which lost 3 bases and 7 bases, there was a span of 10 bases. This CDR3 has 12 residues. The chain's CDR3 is CASSLRGPEQYF. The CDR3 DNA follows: TGTGCCAGCAGTTTGCGAGGCCCGGAGCAGTACTTC.

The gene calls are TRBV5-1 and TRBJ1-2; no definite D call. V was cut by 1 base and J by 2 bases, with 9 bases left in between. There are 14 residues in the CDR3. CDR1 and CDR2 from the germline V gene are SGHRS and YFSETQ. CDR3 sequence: CASSLTAKNYGYTF. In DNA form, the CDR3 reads TGCGCCAGCAGCTTGACAGCAAAGAACTATGGCTACACCTTC.

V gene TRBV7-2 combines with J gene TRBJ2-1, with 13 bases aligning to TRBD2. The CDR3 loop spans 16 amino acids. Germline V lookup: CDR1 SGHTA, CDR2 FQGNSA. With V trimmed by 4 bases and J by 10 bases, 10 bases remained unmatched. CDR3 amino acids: CASSYSSGTSGTEQFF. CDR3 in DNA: TGTGCCAGCAGCTATTCCTCCGGGACTAGCGGGACGGAGCAGTTCTTC. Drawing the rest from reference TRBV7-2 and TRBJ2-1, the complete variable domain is GAGVSQSPSNKVTEKGKDVELRCDPISGHTALYWYRQSLGQGLEFLIYFQGNSAPDKSGLPSDRFSAERTGGSVSTLTIQRTQQEDSAVYLCASSYSSGTSGTEQFFGPGTRLTVL.

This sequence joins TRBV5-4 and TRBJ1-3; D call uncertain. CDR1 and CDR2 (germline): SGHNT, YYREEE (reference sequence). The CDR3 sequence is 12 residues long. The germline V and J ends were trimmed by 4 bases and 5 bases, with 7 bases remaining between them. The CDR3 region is CASSQNRNTIYF. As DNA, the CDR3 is TGTGCCAGCAGCCAGAACAGAAACACCATATATTTT.

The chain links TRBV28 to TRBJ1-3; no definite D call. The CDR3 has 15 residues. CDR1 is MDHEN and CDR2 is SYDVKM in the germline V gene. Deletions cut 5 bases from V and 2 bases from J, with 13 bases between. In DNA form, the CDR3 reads TGTGCCAGCAGTCTATTCGGAGGACCTGGAAACACCATATATTTT. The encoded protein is CASSLFGGPGNTIYF. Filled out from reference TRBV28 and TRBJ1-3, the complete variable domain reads DVKVTQSSRYLVKRTGEKVFLECVQDMDHENMFWYRQDPGLGLRLIYFSYDVKMKEKGDIPEGYSVSREKKERFSLILESASTNQTSMYLCASSLFGGPGNTIYFGEGSWLTVV.

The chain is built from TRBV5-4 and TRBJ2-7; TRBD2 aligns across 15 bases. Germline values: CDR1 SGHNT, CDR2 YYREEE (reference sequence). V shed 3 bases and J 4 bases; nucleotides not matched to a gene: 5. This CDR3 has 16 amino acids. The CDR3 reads CASSWGTSGGSYEQYF. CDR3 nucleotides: TGTGCCAGCAGCTGGGGGACTAGCGGGGGGTCATACGAGCAGTACTTC.

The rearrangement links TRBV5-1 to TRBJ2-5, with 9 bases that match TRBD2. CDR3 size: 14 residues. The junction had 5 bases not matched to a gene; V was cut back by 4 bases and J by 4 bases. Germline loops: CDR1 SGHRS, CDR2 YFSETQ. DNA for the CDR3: TGCGCCAGCAGCGCGGGAGGGCATAGAGAGACCCAGTACTTC. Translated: CASSAGGHRETQYF.

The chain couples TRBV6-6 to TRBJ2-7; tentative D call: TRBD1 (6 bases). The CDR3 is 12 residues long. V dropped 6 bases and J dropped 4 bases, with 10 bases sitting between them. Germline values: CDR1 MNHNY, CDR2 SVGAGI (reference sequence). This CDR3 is CASSHREYEQYF. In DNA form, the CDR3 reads TGTGCCAGCAGCCACAGGGAGTACGAGCAGTACTTC.

CDR3 DNA sequence: TGCGCCAGCAGCCGGAGCGGGACAGGGTTTGAGGGCTATGGCTACACCTTC. Its protein product is CASSRSGTGFEGYGYTF. The chain has TRBV4-1 and TRBJ1-2; 9 bases line up with TRBD1. This CDR3 is 17 amino acids long. The ends lost 4 bases at V and 4 bases at J; junction bases unmatched: 13. Germline CDR1 MGHRA, CDR2 YSYEKL.

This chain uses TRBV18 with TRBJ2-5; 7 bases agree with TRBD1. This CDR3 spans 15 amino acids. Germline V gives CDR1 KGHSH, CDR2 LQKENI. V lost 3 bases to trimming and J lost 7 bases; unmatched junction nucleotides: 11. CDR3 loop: CASSPSGTARGTQYF. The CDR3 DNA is TGTGCCAGCTCACCCTCCGGGACAGCCCGGGGGACCCAGTACTTC.

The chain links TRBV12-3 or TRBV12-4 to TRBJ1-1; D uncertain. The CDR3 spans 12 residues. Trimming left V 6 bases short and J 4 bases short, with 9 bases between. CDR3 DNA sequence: TGTGCCAGCAGGACTTGGAGCACTGAAGCTTTCTTT. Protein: CASRTWSTEAFF.

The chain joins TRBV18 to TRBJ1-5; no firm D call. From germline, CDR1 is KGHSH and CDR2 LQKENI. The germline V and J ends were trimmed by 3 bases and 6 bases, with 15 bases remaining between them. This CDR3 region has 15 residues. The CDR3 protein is CASSPMAGGSQPQHF. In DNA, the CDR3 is TGTGCCAGCTCACCCATGGCCGGAGGCAGTCAGCCCCAGCATTTT.

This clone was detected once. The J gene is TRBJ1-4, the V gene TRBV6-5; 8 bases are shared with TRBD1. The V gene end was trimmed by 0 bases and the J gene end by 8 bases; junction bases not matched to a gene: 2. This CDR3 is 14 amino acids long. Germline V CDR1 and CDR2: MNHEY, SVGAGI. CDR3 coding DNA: TGTGCCAGCAGTTACTCCAGACAGGGGGAAAAACTGTTTTTT. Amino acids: CASSYSRQGEKLFF.

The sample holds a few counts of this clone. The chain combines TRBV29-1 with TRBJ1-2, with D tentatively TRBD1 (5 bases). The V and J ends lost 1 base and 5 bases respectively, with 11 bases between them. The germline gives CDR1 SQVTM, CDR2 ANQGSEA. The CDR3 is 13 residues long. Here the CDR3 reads CSVEGGGDYGYTF. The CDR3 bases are TGCAGCGTTGAAGGGGGGGGAGATTATGGCTACACCTTC.

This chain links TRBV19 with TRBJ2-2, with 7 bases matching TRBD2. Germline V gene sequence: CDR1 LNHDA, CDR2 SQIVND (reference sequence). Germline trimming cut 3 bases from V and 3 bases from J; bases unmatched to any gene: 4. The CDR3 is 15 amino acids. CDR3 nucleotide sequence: TGTGCCAGTAGTATGGGGGGGAGTTACACCGGGGAGCTGTTTTTT. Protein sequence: CASSMGGSYTGELFF. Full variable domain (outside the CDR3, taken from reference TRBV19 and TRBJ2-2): DGGITQSPKYLFRKEGQNVTLSCEQNLNHDAMYWYRQDPGQGLRLIYYSQIVNDFQKGDIAEGYSVSREKKESFPLTVTSAQKNPTAFYLCASSMGGSYTGELFFGEGSRLTVL.

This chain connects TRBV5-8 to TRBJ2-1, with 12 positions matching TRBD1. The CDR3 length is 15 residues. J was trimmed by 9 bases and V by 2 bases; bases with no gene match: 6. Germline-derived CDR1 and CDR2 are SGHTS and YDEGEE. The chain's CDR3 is CASSFRDRGPIEQFF. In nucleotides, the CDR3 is TGTGCCAGCAGCTTCCGGGACAGGGGGCCTATTGAGCAGTTCTTC. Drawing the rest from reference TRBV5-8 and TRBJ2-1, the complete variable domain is EAGVTQSPTHLIKTRGQQATLRCSPISGHTSVYWYQQALGLGLQFLLWYDEGEERNRGNFPPRFSGRQFPNYSSELNVNALELEDSALYLCASSFRDRGPIEQFFGPGTRLTVL.

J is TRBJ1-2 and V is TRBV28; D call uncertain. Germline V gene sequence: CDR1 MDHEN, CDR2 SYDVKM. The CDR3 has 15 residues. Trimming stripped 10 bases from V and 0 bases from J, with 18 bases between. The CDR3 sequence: CATYGPGIANYGYTF. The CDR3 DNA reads TGTGCCACCTACGGTCCGGGGATAGCTAACTATGGCTACACCTTC.

The CDR3 region has the DNA TGTGCCAGCAGCGACCGCAGGAACAGCTATGGCTACACCTTC. Translation: CASSDRRNSYGYTF. V is TRBV7-8 and J is TRBJ1-2; no definite D call. CDR3 length: 14 amino acids. Trimming removed 5 bases from V and 4 bases from J, with 14 bases in between. CDR1 and CDR2 from the germline V gene are SGHVS and FQNEAQ.

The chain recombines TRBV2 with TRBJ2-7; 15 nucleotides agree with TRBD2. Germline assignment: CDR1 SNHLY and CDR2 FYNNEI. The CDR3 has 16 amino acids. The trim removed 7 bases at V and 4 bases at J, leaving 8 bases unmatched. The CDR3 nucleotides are TGTGCCAGCAAGCAAACCGGGACTAGCGGGGGGTACGAGCAGTACTTC. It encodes CASKQTGTSGGYEQYF.

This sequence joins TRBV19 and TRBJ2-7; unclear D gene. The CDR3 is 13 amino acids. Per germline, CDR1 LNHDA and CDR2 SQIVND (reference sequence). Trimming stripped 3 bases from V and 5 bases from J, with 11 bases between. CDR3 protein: CASSIPPGNEQYF. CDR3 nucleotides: TGTGCCAGTAGTATCCCCCCGGGTAACGAGCAGTACTTC.

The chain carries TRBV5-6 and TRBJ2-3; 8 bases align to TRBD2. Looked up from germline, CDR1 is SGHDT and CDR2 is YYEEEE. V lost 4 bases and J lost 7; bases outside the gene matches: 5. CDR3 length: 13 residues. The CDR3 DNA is TGTGCCAGCAGCAACGGACTAGCAAATACGCAGTATTTT. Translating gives CASSNGLANTQYF.

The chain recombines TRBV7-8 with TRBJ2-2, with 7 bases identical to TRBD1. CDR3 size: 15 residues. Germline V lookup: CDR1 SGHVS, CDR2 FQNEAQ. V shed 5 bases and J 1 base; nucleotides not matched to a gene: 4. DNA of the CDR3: TGTGCCAGCAGCACCCGGACAGGGAACACCGGGGAGCTGTTTTTT. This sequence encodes CASSTRTGNTGELFF.

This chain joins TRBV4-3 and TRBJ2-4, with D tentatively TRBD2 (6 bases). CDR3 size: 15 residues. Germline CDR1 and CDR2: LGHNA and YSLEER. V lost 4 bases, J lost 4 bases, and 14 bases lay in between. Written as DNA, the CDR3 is TGCGCCAGCAGCCCCTCGGGGCGGGAAAAAAACATTCAGTACTTC. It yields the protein CASSPSGREKNIQYF.

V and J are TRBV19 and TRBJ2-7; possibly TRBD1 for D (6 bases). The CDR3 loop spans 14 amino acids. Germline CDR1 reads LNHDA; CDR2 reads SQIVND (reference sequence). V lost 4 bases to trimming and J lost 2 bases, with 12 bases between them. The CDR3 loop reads CASSTQGFTYEQYF. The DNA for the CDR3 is TGTGCCAGTAGTACCCAGGGGTTTACCTACGAGCAGTACTTC. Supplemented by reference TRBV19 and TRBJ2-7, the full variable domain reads DGGITQSPKYLFRKEGQNVTLSCEQNLNHDAMYWYRQDPGQGLRLIYYSQIVNDFQKGDIAEGYSVSREKKESFPLTVTSAQKNPTAFYLCASSTQGFTYEQYFGPGTRLTVT.

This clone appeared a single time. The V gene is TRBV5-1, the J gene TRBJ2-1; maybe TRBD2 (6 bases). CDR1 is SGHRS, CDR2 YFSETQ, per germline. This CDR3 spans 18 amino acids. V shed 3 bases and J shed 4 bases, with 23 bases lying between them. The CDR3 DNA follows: TGCGCCAGCAGCTCGGTAGGTGGAATCGGGACTTCATACAATGAGCAGTTCTTC. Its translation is CASSSVGGIGTSYNEQFF.